This T cell receptor beta chain was observed in a study of blood T cell repertoires in COVID-19. At the level of the study: There were acute and convalescent COVID-19 samples, and they came from the United States, Italy and Spain. T cells, B-cell-depleted T cells, or PBMCs provided the cDNA or gDNA that served as material.

Original data processing: For nucleated cells, counts were estimated from reference gene primer amplification. Assay used: immunoSEQ multiplex PCR; TCRdb lists only in-frame clones, some missing. V, J and clone size derive from that table, while D and trimming were established from the DNA sequence. The table includes around 90,000 clones, 85% detected once. The CDR3 covers 13 residues. CDR1 ENHRY and CDR2 SYGVKD come from the germline V gene. V shed 8 bases and J 5 bases; nucleotides not matched to a gene: 5. The V and J genes are TRBV10-3 and TRBJ2-1; 8 bases line up with TRBD1. The sequence came from a woman in her seventies with active or convalescent COVID-19. Sequencing input: peripheral blood. Written as DNA, the CDR3 is TGTGCCATCCAGGGGGCTCCCGACAATGAGCAGTTCTTC. As protein: CAIQGAPDNEQFF.